This T cell receptor (beta chain) was retrieved from a study of beta chain features in type 1 diabetes. A note on this clone: Its antigen is unidentified.

Study-level findings and limits: Type 1 diabetes patients showed a moderate but significant shortening of TCRB CDR3s in all four CD4+ subsets.

The whole isolated RNA underwent reverse transcription, so sequencing captured expressed TCRB transcripts. Assay: immunoSEQ multiplex PCR; the TCRdb copy retains only in-frame clones and omits some. The sample lists 150,000 to 200,000 clones, roughly 60% occurring once. The CDR3 has 11 amino acids. The V and J ends lost 7 bases and 5 bases respectively, with 11 bases between them. Germline-derived CDR1 and CDR2 are SQVTM and ANQGSEA. What was sequenced was naive CD4+ T cells from blood. The chain recombines TRBV29-1 with TRBJ2-5; either TRBD1 or TRBD2 may supply D (5 bases each). This receptor was identified in a man aged 25-45 years with type 1 diabetes. The CDR3 protein is CSAGTSETQYF. CDR3 bases: TGCAGCGCAGGGACGTCGGAGACCCAGTACTTC.